These 18 T cell receptor beta chains share one sample of origin, sequenced in a study of T cell repertoires in cytomegalovirus infection (dated by TCRdb to the late 2010s). Sequencing used an Illumina HiSeq 1500. The public sequencing data were trimmed at Q25 with fastp and processed into clonotypes with MiXCR by TCRdb, which kept only in-frame beta chains. Rows merge per CDR3 protein into single entries with the most common DNA and genes. Across this sample there are approximately 110,000 distinct CDR3 sequences, with over 25% seen only once. The ten biggest clones cover 41% of the sample. These TCRs are of unknown antigen specificity. The label giving this sample's treatment or condition can be read as: in vitro stimulation with specific CMV peptide epitopes to enrich CMV-specific T cells. The sample in question was CD8+ T cells from cultured PBMCs, obtained from culture after CMV antigen stimulation. The receptors derive from a human donor in good health (CMV status not recorded). Some clones in this sample may be carry-over from other donors' samples.

Notes on this clonotype: A clone one base away is much larger, so this may be a read error. V and J are TRBV6-2 or TRBV6-3 and TRBJ2-1; TRBD2 matches at 9 bases. The V gene's germline CDR1 is MNHEY and CDR2 SVGEGT. This CDR3 has 15 amino acids. The trim removed 6 bases at V and 10 bases at J, leaving 13 bases unmatched. The DNA for the CDR3 is TGTGCCAGCAGAGCTCTAGCGGGGCCCTGGGGGGAGCAGTTCTTC. This translates into CASRALAGPWGEQFF.

This clonotype has just a few counts. V gene TRBV28 combines with J gene TRBJ1-3, with TRBD1 as a possible D gene (6 bases). In germline, CDR1 is MDHEN, CDR2 SYDVKM. Trimming stripped 8 bases from V and 5 bases from J, with 22 bases between. The CDR3 contains 16 residues. CDR3 DNA sequence: TGTGCCAGCGGTCTATACAGGGATATGAGGAGAAACACCATATATTTT. It specifies CASGLYRDMRRNTIYF.

The rearrangement links TRBV6-5 to TRBJ2-4; D uncertain. In germline, CDR1 is MNHEY, CDR2 SVGAGI. CDR3 length: 16 amino acids. V lost 4 bases and J lost 7, with 20 bases in between. The CDR3 DNA follows: TGTGCCAGCAGTTCCCATACACAGCGAAATGGGAACATTCAGTACTTC. Protein: CASSSHTQRNGNIQYF.

V gene TRBV29-1 combines with J gene TRBJ2-7, with D perhaps TRBD1 (5 bases). V was shortened by 6 bases and J by 3 bases, with 18 bases between the two germline ends. This CDR3 region has 14 residues. The germline V gene encodes CDR1 SQVTM and CDR2 ANQGSEA. CDR3: CSVGSGSPNYEQYF. Here the CDR3 DNA reads TGCAGCGTGGGTTCAGGGTCCCCTAACTACGAGCAGTACTTC.

Relative to its sample, this clonotype is medium-sized. V usage is TRBV4-1 and J usage is TRBJ2-7, with 9 bases aligning to TRBD2. V lost 1 base to trimming and J lost 7 bases; unmatched junction nucleotides: 8. CDR3 size: 15 residues. Germline CDR1 MGHRA, CDR2 YSYEKL. CDR3 residues: CASSQVLAGVSEQYF. In nucleotides, the CDR3 is TGCGCCAGCAGCCAAGTTTTAGCGGGGGTTTCTGAGCAGTACTTC.

V is TRBV19 and J is TRBJ1-3; unclear D gene. This CDR3 comprises 11 residues. Germline V gene lookup returns CDR1 LNHDA and CDR2 SQIVND (reference sequence). The V end was cut by 6 bases, the J end by 4 bases, with 4 bases between. CDR3 sequence reads: CASRLGNTIYF. Here the CDR3 DNA reads TGTGCCAGTAGATTGGGAAACACCATATATTTT.

This clonotype was seen many times. The J gene is TRBJ1-5, the V gene TRBV20-1; unclear D gene. CDR3 length equals 14 residues. Trimming removed 3 bases from V and 2 bases from J, with 11 bases in between. Germline V lookup: CDR1 DFQATT, CDR2 SNEGSKA (reference sequence). CDR3 DNA: TGCAGTGCTAGTGAAGGGTACGGCAATCAGCCCCAGCATTTT. Translation: CSASEGYGNQPQHF.

The V and J genes are TRBV7-6 and TRBJ2-1; 8 nucleotides agree with TRBD2. The CDR3 covers 20 residues. Per the germline V gene, CDR1 is SGHVS and CDR2 is FNYEAQ. The ends lost 2 bases at V and 6 bases at J; junction bases unmatched: 21. The CDR3 reads CASSLIYIPSSGGPGNEQFF. The CDR3 DNA sequence: TGTGCCAGCAGCTTAATCTACATCCCCTCCAGCGGGGGCCCCGGCAATGAGCAGTTCTTC.

The chain has TRBV7-9 and TRBJ1-2; TRBD1 might be the D (5 bases). Per the germline V gene, CDR1 is SEHNR and CDR2 is FQNEAQ (reference sequence). V shed 6 bases and J shed 8 bases, with 19 bases lying between them. CDR3 size: 14 residues. The CDR3 protein is CASSLGTGNEGYTF. The CDR3 DNA sequence: TGTGCCAGCAGTTTGGGAACAGGCAATGAGGGCTACACCTTC.

The sample holds many counts of this clonotype. V gene TRBV20-1 combines with J gene TRBJ2-5, with TRBD2 matching over 9 bases. Germline loops: CDR1 DFQATT, CDR2 SNEGSKA (reference sequence). The CDR3 loop spans 16 amino acids. Trimming took 1 base from V and 2 from J; bases not matched to a gene: 8. As DNA, the CDR3 is TGCAGTGCTAGAGGGGAAGCGGGGGGAACACAAGAGACCCAGTACTTC. Protein: CSARGEAGGTQETQYF.

V is TRBV28 and J is TRBJ1-5; D remains ambiguous. CDR3 size: 13 residues. V dropped 3 bases and J dropped 7 bases, with 10 bases sitting between them. From germline, CDR1 is MDHEN and CDR2 SYDVKM. This CDR3 reads CASSFTGEQPQHF. As DNA, the CDR3 is TGTGCCAGCAGTTTCACCGGAGAACAGCCCCAGCATTTT.

The CDR3 region is CASSYPEAGQGATEAFF. The CDR3 DNA reads as TGTGCCAGCAGTTACCCTGAGGCGGGACAGGGGGCCACTGAAGCTTTCTTT. The chain is built from TRBV6-2 or TRBV6-3 and TRBJ1-1, with TRBD1 identical over 12 bases. The CDR3 is 17 residues long. CDR1 MNHEY and CDR2 SVGEGT come from the germline V gene. V shed 2 bases, J shed 4 bases, and the junction held 8 bases outside the gene matches.

V usage is TRBV12-3 or TRBV12-4 and J usage is TRBJ2-1; D possibly uses TRBD1 or TRBD2 (6 bases each). This CDR3 region has 14 residues. Trimming removed 6 bases from V and 7 bases from J, with 16 bases in between. CDR3: CASRPWGAGNEQFF. CDR3 nucleotides: TGTGCCAGCAGGCCCTGGGGGGCGGGTAATGAGCAGTTCTTC.

In its sample, this clonotype was seen many times. The genes are TRBV27 and TRBJ2-2; D not resolved. The CDR3 sequence is 14 residues long. Germline CDR1 MNHEY, CDR2 SMNVEV (reference sequence). Trimming left V 3 bases short and J 1 base short, with 6 bases between. In DNA form, the CDR3 reads TGTGCCAGCAGTTTTGTCTGGAACACCGGGGAGCTGTTTTTT. Translated, it gives CASSFVWNTGELFF.

This clonotype occurred a few times. The V and J genes are TRBV27 and TRBJ1-2; tentative D call: TRBD1 (6 bases). The CDR3 is 15 amino acids. Trimming shortened V by 3 bases and J by 5 bases, and 16 bases separated the two germline ends. In germline, CDR1 is MNHEY, CDR2 SMNVEV (reference sequence). The CDR3 DNA reads TGTGCCAGCAGTTTTCGGGAACAGGGAGGGTATGGCTACACCTTC. This codes for CASSFREQGGYGYTF.

The chain links TRBV28 to TRBJ1-2, with 12 bases matching TRBD1. With 6 bases clipped from V and 6 bases from J, the junction kept 14 bases outside the gene matches. The CDR3 has 17 residues. CDR1 is MDHEN and CDR2 is SYDVKM in the germline V gene. CDR3 region: CASRYSRDRGRGDGYTF. The CDR3 DNA reads as TGTGCCAGCAGATATAGCCGGGACAGGGGGCGTGGGGATGGCTACACCTTC.

The chain uses TRBV11-1 and TRBJ2-3; 14 positions agree with TRBD2. The CDR3 runs to 17 residues. From germline, CDR1 is SGHAT and CDR2 FQDESV (reference sequence). Trimming took 6 bases from V and 2 from J; bases not matched to a gene: 7. The CDR3: CASSRGTSGGNTDTQYF. The DNA for the CDR3 is TGTGCCAGCAGTCGGGGGACTAGCGGGGGAAACACAGATACGCAGTATTTT.

This clonotype was seen at least ten times. The chain uses TRBV12-5 and TRBJ2-1; perhaps D is TRBD1 or TRBD2 (5 bases each). CDR1 is LGHNT and CDR2 is FRNRAP in the germline V gene. CDR3 size: 24 residues. The V end was cut by 0 bases, the J end by 0 bases, with 33 bases between. CDR3 amino acids: CASGLVIDPQTGTYLTSSYNEQFF. CDR3 nucleotide sequence: TGTGCTAGTGGTTTGGTGATTGACCCGCAAACCGGGACCTATCTGACGAGCTCCTACAATGAGCAGTTCTTC.